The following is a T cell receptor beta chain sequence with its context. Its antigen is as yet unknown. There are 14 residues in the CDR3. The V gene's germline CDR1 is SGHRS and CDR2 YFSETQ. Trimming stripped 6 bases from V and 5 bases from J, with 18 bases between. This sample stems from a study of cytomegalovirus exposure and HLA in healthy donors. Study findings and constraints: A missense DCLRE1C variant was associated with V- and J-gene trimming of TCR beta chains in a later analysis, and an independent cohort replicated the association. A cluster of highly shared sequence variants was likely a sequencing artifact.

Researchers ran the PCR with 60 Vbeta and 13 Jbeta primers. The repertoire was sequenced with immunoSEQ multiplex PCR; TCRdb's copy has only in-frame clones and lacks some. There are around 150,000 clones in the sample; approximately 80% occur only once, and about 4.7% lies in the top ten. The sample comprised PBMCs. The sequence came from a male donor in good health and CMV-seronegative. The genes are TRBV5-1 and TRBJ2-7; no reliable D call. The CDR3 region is CASTPPRRRDEQYF. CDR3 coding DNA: TGCGCCAGCACCCCCCCGCGGCGTCGGGACGAGCAGTACTTC.